What follows are 28 T cell receptor beta chains derived from one specimen sequenced in a study of shared clonotypes between healthy human individuals. The method was immunoSEQ multiplex PCR; TCRdb's version includes in-frame clones alone and lacks a portion of them. The data show some 580,000 clones, 98% seen once. Only CD45RO-negative cells positively selected for CCR7 counted as naive CD8 cells, so terminally differentiated effector memory CD45RA+ cells were excluded. Sequences were obtained from naive CD8+ T cells sorted from blood. The source is a man aged 25 to 45 in good health.

The chain has TRBV6-5 and TRBJ2-6, with D uncertain. V lost 10 bases, J lost 0 bases, and 13 bases lay in between. The germline gives CDR1 MNHEY, CDR2 SVGAGI. CDR3 length equals 15 residues. Here the CDR3 DNA reads TGTGCCACCCGGCTTGGGCTCTCTGGGGCCAACGTCCTGACTTTC. Translated, it gives CATRLGLSGANVLTF.

V usage is TRBV7-9 and J usage is TRBJ1-2; D ambiguous. The V gene lost 5 bases and the J gene lost 0 bases, with 7 bases spanning the gap. Germline values: CDR1 SEHNR, CDR2 FQNEAQ (reference sequence). The CDR3 length is 13 residues. CDR3 in amino acids: CASSQGTNYGYTF. The CDR3 DNA follows: TGTGCCAGCAGCCAAGGTACTAACTATGGCTACACCTTC.

This rearrangement joins TRBV25-1 to TRBJ2-7; D is ambiguous. The V end was cut by 3 bases, the J end by 7 bases, with 13 bases between. CDR1 is MGHDK, CDR2 SYGVNS, per germline. The CDR3 consists of 13 residues. The CDR3 sequence is CASSEGFLGEQYF. CDR3 nucleotides: TGTGCCAGCAGTGAGGGATTCCTCGGGGAGCAGTACTTC.

V gene TRBV10-2 combines with J gene TRBJ2-1; D possibly corresponds to TRBD2 (6 bases). Between the trimmed V and J ends, which lost 3 bases and 14 bases, there was a span of 14 bases. Germline V gene data show CDR1 as WSHSY and CDR2 as SAAADI. This CDR3 is built from 12 residues. The CDR3 protein is CASSDPAGTEFF. CDR3 bases: TGCGCCAGCAGTGATCCAGCGGGTACGGAGTTCTTC.

CDR3 sequence reads: CASSATGTGLYNEQFF. CDR3 bases: TGTGCCAGCAGCGCGACCGGGACAGGACTCTACAATGAGCAGTTCTTC. This chain links TRBV7-9 with TRBJ2-1, with 8 bases that match TRBD1. Germline CDR1 and CDR2: SEHNR and FQNEAQ (reference sequence). Trimming took 5 bases from V and 3 from J; bases not matched to a gene: 9. There are 16 residues in the CDR3.

The chain recombines TRBV19 with TRBJ1-5; 9 positions agree with TRBD1. CDR3 length: 16 amino acids. Germline lookup yields CDR1 LNHDA and CDR2 SQIVND (reference sequence). V lost 3 bases to trimming and J lost 2 bases; unmatched junction nucleotides: 5. CDR3 bases: TGTGCCAGTAGTATGAGAAGACAGGGGGGCAATCAGCCCCAGCATTTT. It encodes CASSMRRQGGNQPQHF.

The chain couples TRBV30 to TRBJ2-1; D is perhaps TRBD1 (6 bases). CDR3 size: 11 residues. Germline CDR1 reads GTSNPN; CDR2 reads SVGIG (reference sequence). Trimming stripped 3 bases from V and 9 bases from J, with 9 bases between. CDR3 sequence reads: CAWRQGPEQFF. The CDR3 nucleotides read TGTGCCTGGAGACAGGGACCTGAGCAGTTCTTC.

This chain uses TRBV18 with TRBJ2-7; no clear D gene. V was shortened by 2 bases and J by 6 bases, with 17 bases between the two germline ends. The CDR3 extends over 15 amino acids. Germline lookup yields CDR1 KGHSH and CDR2 LQKENI. Written as DNA, the CDR3 is TGTGCCAGCTCACCAAAATCTGGAACACCGGGCGAGCAGTACTTC. As protein: CASSPKSGTPGEQYF.

CDR3: CASSSTPVSGQFF. Written as DNA, the CDR3 is TGTGCCAGCAGTTCGACACCGGTTTCTGGGCAGTTCTTC. The V gene is TRBV27, the J gene TRBJ2-1; D unresolved. The V and J ends lost 4 bases and 12 bases respectively, with 16 bases between them. There are 13 residues in the CDR3. Germline CDR1 MNHEY, CDR2 SMNVEV (reference sequence).

The rearrangement links TRBV6-4 to TRBJ1-3; tentative D call: TRBD1 (5 bases). The germline V gene encodes CDR1 MRHNA and CDR2 SNTAGT. Deletions cut 1 base from V and 0 bases from J, with 19 bases between. This CDR3 comprises 19 residues. The CDR3 loop reads CASSDFNGTHLNSGNTIYF. CDR3 bases: TGTGCCAGCAGTGACTTTAACGGGACTCACCTTAACTCTGGAAACACCATATATTTT.

V is TRBV25-1 and J is TRBJ2-1; 12 bases agree with TRBD2. In germline, CDR1 is MGHDK, CDR2 SYGVNS. The length of the CDR3 is 18 residues. V shed 1 base, J shed 10 bases, and the junction held 14 bases outside the gene matches. The CDR3 coding sequence is TGTGCCAGCAGTGAATCTCGACTAGCGGGGGCTACAGTGGGGGAGCAGTTCTTC. Amino acid sequence: CASSESRLAGATVGEQFF.

The chain uses TRBV5-5 and TRBJ1-2; 9 positions match TRBD1. Germline assignment: CDR1 SGHKS and CDR2 YYEKEE (reference sequence). The CDR3 contains 14 residues. V lost 4 bases, J lost 3 bases, and 4 bases stayed unmatched. In DNA form, the CDR3 reads TGTGCCAGCAGCCCGACAGGGGGTGACTATGGCTACACCTTC. Translation gives CASSPTGGDYGYTF.

As concerns this clone: The identical CDR3 is also encoded by other nucleotide sequences in the sample. This chain uses TRBV7-9 with TRBJ1-2; D may be TRBD1 (6 bases). V was shortened by 5 bases and J by 4 bases, with 8 bases between the two germline ends. The CDR3 sequence is 12 residues long. Germline V CDR1 and CDR2: SEHNR, FQNEAQ (reference sequence). This CDR3 is CASSLDSYGYTF. CDR3 DNA sequence: TGTGCCAGCAGCCTGGACAGCTATGGCTACACCTTC. The full variable domain, its missing parts supplied by reference TRBV7-9 and TRBJ1-2, is DTGVSQNPRHKITKRGQNVTFRCDPISEHNRLYWYRQTLGQGPEFLTYFQNEAQLEKSRLLSDRFSAERPKGSFSTLEIQRTEQGDSAMYLCASSLDSYGYTFGSGTRLTVV.

The V gene is TRBV19, the J gene TRBJ2-3; D is uncertain. V dropped 7 bases and J dropped 0 bases, with 17 bases sitting between them. Germline CDR1 LNHDA, CDR2 SQIVND (reference sequence). This CDR3 has 16 amino acids. DNA for the CDR3: TGTGCCAGTAACCCTACTTCGCGCGGCAGCACAGATACGCAGTATTTT. This translates into CASNPTSRGSTDTQYF.

The CDR3 coding sequence is TGTGCCAGCAGTCCCAAGATCTTACTACAAAGTCGGGCCAACGTCCTGACTTTC. Amino acids: CASSPKILLQSRANVLTF. The chain uses TRBV6-9 and TRBJ2-6, with D uncertain. The CDR3 is 18 residues long. CDR1 and CDR2 from the germline V gene are MNHGY and SVAAGI. Trimming removed 5 bases at V and 5 bases at J, with 22 bases between.

The V gene is TRBV7-6, the J gene TRBJ2-7; 7 nucleotides line up with TRBD1. Germline CDR1 and CDR2: SGHVS and FNYEAQ. Trimming took 5 bases from V and 5 from J; bases not matched to a gene: 15. The CDR3 sequence is 16 residues long. Here the CDR3 DNA reads TGTGCCAGCAGCCCCCGTCCCCTTACAGGGGTCCACGAGCAGTACTTC. Translation: CASSPRPLTGVHEQYF.

V and J are TRBV5-1 and TRBJ2-7; possible D gene TRBD2, 6 bases. V lost 0 bases, J lost 2 bases, and 12 bases lay in between. Germline CDR1 SGHRS, CDR2 YFSETQ. The CDR3 has 15 amino acids. The CDR3 is CASSLVGGSPYEQYF. The CDR3 bases are TGCGCCAGCAGCTTGGTCGGGGGTTCCCCCTACGAGCAGTACTTC.

CDR3 residues: CSVEGRMNNEQFF. The CDR3 coding sequence is TGCAGCGTTGAGGGTAGGATGAACAATGAGCAGTTCTTC. This chain connects TRBV29-1 to TRBJ2-1; no firm D call. The germline gives CDR1 SQVTM, CDR2 ANQGSEA. The CDR3 totals 13 residues. The V and J ends lost 3 bases and 5 bases respectively, with 11 bases between them.

The rearrangement links TRBV7-9 to TRBJ2-3; TRBD1 matches 8 bases. The ends lost 6 bases at V and 5 bases at J; junction bases unmatched: 10. Germline V CDR1 and CDR2: SEHNR, FQNEAQ (reference sequence). The CDR3 contains 15 residues. CDR3 DNA sequence: TGTGCCAGCAGGCGACAGGGGCGAGGGGTAGATACGCAGTATTTT. It yields the protein CASRRQGRGVDTQYF.

The rearrangement links TRBV19 to TRBJ2-1; tentatively, D is TRBD2 (5 bases). This CDR3 contains 15 residues. Trimming took off 3 bases at V and 7 bases at J, with 16 bases between the two ends. Germline CDR1 and CDR2: LNHDA and SQIVND (reference sequence). Here the CDR3 DNA reads TGTGCCAGTAGTATCTCCCCTATTAGCGAGAATGAGCAGTTCTTC. The encoded protein is CASSISPISENEQFF.

This rearrangement joins TRBV29-1 to TRBJ2-7, with 8 bases identical to TRBD2. The germline gives CDR1 SQVTM, CDR2 ANQGSEA. With 6 bases clipped from V and 3 bases from J, the junction kept 10 bases outside the gene matches. CDR3 size: 14 residues. CDR3 amino acids: CSVLSGSDVYEQYF. The CDR3 region has the DNA TGCAGCGTCCTGAGCGGGAGTGACGTCTACGAGCAGTACTTC.

This chain links TRBV15 with TRBJ2-7, with no clear D. This CDR3 region has 12 residues. Germline V gene lookup returns CDR1 LNHNV and CDR2 YYDKDF (reference sequence). The V end was cut by 2 bases, the J end by 6 bases, with 8 bases between. CDR3 DNA: TGTGCCACCAGCAGAACACCGGGCGAGCAGTACTTC. Translating gives CATSRTPGEQYF. The full variable domain, its missing parts supplied by reference TRBV15 and TRBJ2-7, is DAMVIQNPRYQVTQFGKPVTLSCSQTLNHNVMYWYQQKSSQAPKLLFHYYDKDFNNEADTPDNFQSRRPNTSFCFLDIRSPGLGDTAMYLCATSRTPGEQYFGPGTRLTVT.

This rearrangement joins TRBV5-1 to TRBJ1-1; D perhaps matches TRBD1 (5 bases). Germline-derived CDR1 and CDR2 are SGHRS and YFSETQ. The ends were cut back, 0 bases at V and 3 bases at J, with 15 bases in the middle. This CDR3 spans 16 amino acids. The CDR3 reads CASSLAWEGFDTEAFF. CDR3 nucleotide sequence: TGCGCCAGCAGCTTGGCCTGGGAGGGGTTTGACACTGAAGCTTTCTTT.

This clone was counted once. The junction shows a germline mismatch at one end, possibly a read error. The chain carries TRBV29-1 and TRBJ2-1, with a tentative D call TRBD2 (6 bases). CDR1 is SQVTM and CDR2 is ANQGSEA in the germline V gene. The CDR3 has 12 residues. CDR3 sequence (DNA): TGCAGCCCCCGGGACTCCGACAATGAGCAGTTCTTC. It yields the protein CSPRDSDNEQFF.

This sequence joins TRBV7-2 and TRBJ2-5; the D gene is possibly TRBD2 (5 bases). Germline CDR1 reads SGHTA; CDR2 reads FQGNSA. This CDR3 comprises 14 residues. The V and J ends lost 5 bases and 3 bases respectively, with 13 bases between them. The chain's CDR3 is CASSLSGDEETQYF. Here the CDR3 DNA reads TGTGCCAGCAGCCTCAGCGGAGATGAAGAGACCCAGTACTTC. The full variable domain, its missing parts supplied by reference TRBV7-2 and TRBJ2-5, is GAGVSQSPSNKVTEKGKDVELRCDPISGHTALYWYRQSLGQGLEFLIYFQGNSAPDKSGLPSDRFSAERTGGSVSTLTIQRTQQEDSAVYLCASSLSGDEETQYFGPGTRLLVL.

V gene TRBV28 combines with J gene TRBJ2-7; D remains ambiguous. The CDR3 loop spans 12 amino acids. Germline V gene lookup returns CDR1 MDHEN and CDR2 SYDVKM. The V end was cut by 5 bases, the J end by 5 bases, with 10 bases between. CDR3 amino acids: CASSLKGNEQYF. In nucleotides, the CDR3 is TGTGCCAGCAGTCTTAAGGGTAACGAGCAGTACTTC.

The chain employs TRBV11-2 and TRBJ2-7; the D gene is possibly TRBD1 (5 bases). V was trimmed by 4 bases and J by 6 bases, leaving 10 bases between them. This CDR3 contains 12 residues. Germline V gives CDR1 SGHAT, CDR2 FQNNGV. CDR3 in DNA: TGTGCCAGCAGCTCTCAGGGTGCCGAGCAGTACTTC. It is translated as CASSSQGAEQYF. The whole variable domain, remainder taken from reference TRBV11-2 and TRBJ2-7, is EAGVAQSPRYKIIEKRQSVAFWCNPISGHATLYWYQQILGQGPKLLIQFQNNGVVDDSQLPKDRFSAERLKGVDSTLKIQPAKLEDSAVYLCASSSQGAEQYFGPGTRLTVT.

The V gene is TRBV18, the J gene TRBJ1-2; D uncertain. The V gene lost 0 bases and the J gene lost 5 bases, with 10 bases spanning the gap. Germline V gene data show CDR1 as KGHSH and CDR2 as LQKENI. CDR3 length: 14 amino acids. CDR3 in amino acids: CASSPPSLGYGYTF. The DNA for the CDR3 is TGTGCCAGCTCACCACCGTCGCTTGGTTATGGCTACACCTTC.